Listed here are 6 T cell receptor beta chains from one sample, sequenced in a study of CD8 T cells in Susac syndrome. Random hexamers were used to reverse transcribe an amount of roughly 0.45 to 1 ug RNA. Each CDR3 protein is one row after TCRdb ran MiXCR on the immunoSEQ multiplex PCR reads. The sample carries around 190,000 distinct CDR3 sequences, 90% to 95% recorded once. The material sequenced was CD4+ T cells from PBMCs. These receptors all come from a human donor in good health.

CDR3 sequence (DNA): TGTGCCACCACCCCCCGAACCCAGGAGACCCAGTACTTC. It encodes CATTPRTQETQYF. The V and J genes are TRBV15 and TRBJ2-5; D not resolved. The length of the CDR3 is 13 residues. The germline CDR1 and CDR2 sequences are LNHNV and YYDKDF (reference sequence). V was clipped by 7 bases and J by 5 bases, with 14 bases between them. The full variable domain, completed using reference TRBV15 and TRBJ2-5, is DAMVIQNPRYQVTQFGKPVTLSCSQTLNHNVMYWYQQKSSQAPKLLFHYYDKDFNNEADTPDNFQSRRPNTSFCFLDIRSPGLGDTAMYLCATTPRTQETQYFGPGTRLLVL.

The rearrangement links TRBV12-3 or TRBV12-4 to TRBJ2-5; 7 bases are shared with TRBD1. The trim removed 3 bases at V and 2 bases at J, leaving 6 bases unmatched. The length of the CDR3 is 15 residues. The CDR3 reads CASSLATGIQETQYF. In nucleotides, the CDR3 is TGTGCCAGCAGTTTGGCGACAGGGATACAAGAGACCCAGTACTTC.

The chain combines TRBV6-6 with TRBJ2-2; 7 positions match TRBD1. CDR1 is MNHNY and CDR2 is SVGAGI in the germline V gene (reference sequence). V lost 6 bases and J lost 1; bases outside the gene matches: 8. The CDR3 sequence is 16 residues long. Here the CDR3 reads CASRRGQGKNTGELFF. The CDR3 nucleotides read TGTGCCAGCAGGAGGGGGCAGGGAAAGAACACCGGGGAGCTGTTTTTT.

The CDR3 loop is CSARDPGGLAGAQWETQYF. The CDR3 region has the DNA TGCAGTGCTAGAGATCCGGGAGGACTAGCGGGGGCCCAATGGGAGACCCAGTACTTC. This rearrangement joins TRBV20-1 to TRBJ2-5, with 13 bases aligning to TRBD2. CDR1 and CDR2 from the germline V gene are DFQATT and SNEGSKA (reference sequence). The CDR3 runs to 19 residues. V lost 0 bases to trimming and J lost 5 bases; unmatched junction nucleotides: 15.

CDR3 bases: TGCGCCAGCAGCTTGGGACACCTGAACACTGAAGCTTTCTTT. Its protein is CASSLGHLNTEAFF. The chain links TRBV5-1 to TRBJ1-1; no firm D call. This CDR3 is built from 14 residues. CDR1 SGHRS and CDR2 YFSETQ come from the germline V gene. Between the trimmed V and J ends, which lost 0 bases and 0 bases, there was a span of 6 bases.

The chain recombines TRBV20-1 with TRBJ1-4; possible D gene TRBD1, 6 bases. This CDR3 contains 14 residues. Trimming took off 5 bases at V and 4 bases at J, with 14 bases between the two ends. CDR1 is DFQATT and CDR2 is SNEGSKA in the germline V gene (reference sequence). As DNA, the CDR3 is TGCAGTGCTCGCGACAGGAGGTTTAATGAAAAACTGTTTTTT. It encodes CSARDRRFNEKLFF.